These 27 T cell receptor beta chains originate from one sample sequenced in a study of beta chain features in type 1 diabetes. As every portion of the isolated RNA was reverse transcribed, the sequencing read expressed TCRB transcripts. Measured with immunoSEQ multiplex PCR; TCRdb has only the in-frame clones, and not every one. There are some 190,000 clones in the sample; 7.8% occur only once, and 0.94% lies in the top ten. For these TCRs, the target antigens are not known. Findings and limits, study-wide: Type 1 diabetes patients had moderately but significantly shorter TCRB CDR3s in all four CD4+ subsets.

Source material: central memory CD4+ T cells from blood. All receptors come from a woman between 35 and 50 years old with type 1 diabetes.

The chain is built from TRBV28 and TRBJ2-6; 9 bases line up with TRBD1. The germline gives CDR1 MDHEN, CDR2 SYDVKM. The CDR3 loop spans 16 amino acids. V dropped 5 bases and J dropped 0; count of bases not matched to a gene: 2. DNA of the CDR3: TGTGCCAGCAGTACAGGGGGCGGCTCTGGGGCCAACGTCCTGACTTTC. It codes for CASSTGGGSGANVLTF.

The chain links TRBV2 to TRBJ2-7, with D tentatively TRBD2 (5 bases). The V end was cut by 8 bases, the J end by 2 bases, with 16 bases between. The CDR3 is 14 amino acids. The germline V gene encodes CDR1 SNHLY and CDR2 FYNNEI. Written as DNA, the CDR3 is TGTGCCAGCGGAACACCGGACGGGACCTACGAGCAGTACTTC. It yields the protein CASGTPDGTYEQYF.

CDR3 residues: CSVAPGGDRYEQYF. The CDR3 DNA sequence: TGCAGCGTTGCCCCCGGGGGAGATAGGTACGAGCAGTACTTC. J is TRBJ2-7 and V is TRBV29-1; possibly TRBD2 for D (6 bases). This CDR3 is 14 amino acids long. Trimming removed 4 bases at V and 4 bases at J, with 17 bases between. Germline CDR1 is SQVTM and CDR2 is ANQGSEA.

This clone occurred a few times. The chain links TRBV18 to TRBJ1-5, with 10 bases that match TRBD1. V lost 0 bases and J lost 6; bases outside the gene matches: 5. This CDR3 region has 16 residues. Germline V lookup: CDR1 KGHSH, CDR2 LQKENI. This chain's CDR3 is CASSPPRDRGIQPQHF. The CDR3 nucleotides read TGTGCCAGCTCACCACCTAGGGACAGGGGAATTCAGCCCCAGCATTTT.

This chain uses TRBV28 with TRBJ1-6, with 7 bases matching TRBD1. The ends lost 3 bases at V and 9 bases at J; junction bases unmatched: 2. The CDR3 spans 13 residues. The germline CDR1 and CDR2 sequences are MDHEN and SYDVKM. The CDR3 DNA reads TGTGCCAGCAGTTTGCAGGGGGGTTCACCCCTCCACTTT. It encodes CASSLQGGSPLHF.

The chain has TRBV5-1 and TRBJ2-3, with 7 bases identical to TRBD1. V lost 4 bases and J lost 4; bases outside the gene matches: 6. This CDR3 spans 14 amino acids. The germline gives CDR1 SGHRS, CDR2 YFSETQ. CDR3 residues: CASSPGTASDTQYF. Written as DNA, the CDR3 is TGCGCCAGCAGCCCAGGGACAGCCTCAGATACGCAGTATTTT.

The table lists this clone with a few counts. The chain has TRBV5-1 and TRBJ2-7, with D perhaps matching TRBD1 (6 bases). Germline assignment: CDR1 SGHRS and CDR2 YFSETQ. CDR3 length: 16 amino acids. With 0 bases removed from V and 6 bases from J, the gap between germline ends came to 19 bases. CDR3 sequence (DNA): TGCGCCAGCAGCTTGGAAGAGGGCAGGGGTGTTGTCGAGCAGTACTTC. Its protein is CASSLEEGRGVVEQYF.

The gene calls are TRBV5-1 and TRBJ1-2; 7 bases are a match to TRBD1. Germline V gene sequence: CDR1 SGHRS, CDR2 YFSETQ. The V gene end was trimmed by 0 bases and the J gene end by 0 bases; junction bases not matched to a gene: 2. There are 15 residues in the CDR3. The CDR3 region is CASSLAGGANYGYTF. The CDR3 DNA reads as TGCGCCAGCAGCTTGGCAGGGGGAGCTAACTATGGCTACACCTTC.

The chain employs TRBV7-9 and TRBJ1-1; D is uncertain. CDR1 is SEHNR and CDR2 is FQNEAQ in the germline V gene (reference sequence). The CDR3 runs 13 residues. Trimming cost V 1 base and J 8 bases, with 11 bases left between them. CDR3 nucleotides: TGTGCCAGCAGCTTAGAGAGTTCATCCGAAGCTTTCTTT. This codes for CASSLESSSEAFF.

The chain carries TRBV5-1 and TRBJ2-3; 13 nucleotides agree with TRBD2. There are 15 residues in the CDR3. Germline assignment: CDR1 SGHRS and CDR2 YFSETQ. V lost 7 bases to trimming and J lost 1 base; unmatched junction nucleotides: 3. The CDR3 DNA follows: TGCGCCAGCCTCGGACTAGCGGGGGGCACAGATACGCAGTATTTT. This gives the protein CASLGLAGGTDTQYF. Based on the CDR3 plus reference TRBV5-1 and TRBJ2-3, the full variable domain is KAGVTQTPRYLIKTRGQQVTLSCSPISGHRSVSWYQQTPGQGLQFLFEYFSETQRNKGNFPGRFSGRQFSNSRSEMNVSTLELGDSALYLCASLGLAGGTDTQYFGPGTRLTVL.

CDR3 protein: CASSQAGQATNEKLFF. The CDR3 bases are TGCGCCAGCAGCCAAGCCGGACAGGCAACTAATGAAAAACTGTTTTTT. This chain joins TRBV4-3 and TRBJ1-4, with 7 bases matching TRBD1. This CDR3 has 16 residues. With V trimmed by 1 base and J by 0 bases, 2 bases remained unmatched. Germline CDR1 is LGHNA and CDR2 is YSLEER.

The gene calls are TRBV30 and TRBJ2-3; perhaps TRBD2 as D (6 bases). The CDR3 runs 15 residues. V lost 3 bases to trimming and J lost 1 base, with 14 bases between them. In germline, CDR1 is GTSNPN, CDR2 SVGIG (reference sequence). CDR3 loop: CAWRGGVHGTDTQYF. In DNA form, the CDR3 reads TGTGCCTGGAGGGGCGGGGTTCACGGCACAGATACGCAGTATTTT.

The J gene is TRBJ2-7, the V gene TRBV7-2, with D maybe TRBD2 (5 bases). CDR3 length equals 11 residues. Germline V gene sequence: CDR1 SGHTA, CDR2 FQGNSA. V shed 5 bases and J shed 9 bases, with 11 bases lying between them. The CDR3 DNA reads TGTGCCAGCAGCCTGGACTTAGGGCAGTACTTC. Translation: CASSLDLGQYF.

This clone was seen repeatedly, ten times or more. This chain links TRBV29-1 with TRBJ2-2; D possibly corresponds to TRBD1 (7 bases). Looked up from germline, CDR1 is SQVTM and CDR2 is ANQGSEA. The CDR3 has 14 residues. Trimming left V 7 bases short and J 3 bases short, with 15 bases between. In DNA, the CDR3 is TGCAGCGCCAGGGGGGCCGTCTACACCGGGGAGCTGTTTTTT. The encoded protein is CSARGAVYTGELFF.

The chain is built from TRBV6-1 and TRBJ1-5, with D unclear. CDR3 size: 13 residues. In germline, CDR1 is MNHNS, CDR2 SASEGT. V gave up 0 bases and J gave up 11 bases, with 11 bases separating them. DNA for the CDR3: TGTGCCAGCAGTGAAGCGCGGAATTCTGCCCAGCATTTT. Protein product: CASSEARNSAQHF.

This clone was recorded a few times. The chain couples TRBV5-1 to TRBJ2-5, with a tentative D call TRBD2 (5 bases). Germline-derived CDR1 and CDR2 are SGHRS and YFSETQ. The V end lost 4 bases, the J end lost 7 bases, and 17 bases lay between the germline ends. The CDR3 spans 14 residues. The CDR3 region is CASSPLEKGGTQYF. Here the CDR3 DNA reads TGCGCCAGCAGCCCTTTAGAGAAAGGAGGGACCCAGTACTTC.

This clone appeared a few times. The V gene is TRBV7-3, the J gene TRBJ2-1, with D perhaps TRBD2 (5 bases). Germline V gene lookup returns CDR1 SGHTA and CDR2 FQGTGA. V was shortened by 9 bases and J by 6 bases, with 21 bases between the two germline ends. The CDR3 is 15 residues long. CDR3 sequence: CASTTQVGSPNEQFF. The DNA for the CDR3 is TGTGCCAGTACGACACAAGTAGGGAGCCCCAATGAGCAGTTCTTC.

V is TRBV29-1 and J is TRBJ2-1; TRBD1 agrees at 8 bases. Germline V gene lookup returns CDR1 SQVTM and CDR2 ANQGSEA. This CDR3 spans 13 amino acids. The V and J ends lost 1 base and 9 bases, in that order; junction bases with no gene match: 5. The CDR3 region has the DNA TGCAGCGTTGAAGGGCAGGGGGCGGTTGAGCAGTTCTTC. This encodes CSVEGQGAVEQFF.

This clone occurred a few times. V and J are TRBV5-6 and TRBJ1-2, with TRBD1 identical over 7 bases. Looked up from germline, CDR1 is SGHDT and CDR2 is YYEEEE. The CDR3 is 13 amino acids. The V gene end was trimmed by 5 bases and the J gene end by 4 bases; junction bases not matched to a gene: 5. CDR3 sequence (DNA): TGTGCCAGCAGTCGACAGGGCCCCTATGGCTACACCTTC. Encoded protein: CASSRQGPYGYTF.

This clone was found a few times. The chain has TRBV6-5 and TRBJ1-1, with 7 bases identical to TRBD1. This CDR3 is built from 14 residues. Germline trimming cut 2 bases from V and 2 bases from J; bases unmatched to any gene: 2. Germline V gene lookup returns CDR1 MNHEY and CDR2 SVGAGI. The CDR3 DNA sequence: TGTGCCAGCAGTTACGGACAGGTTAACACTGAAGCTTTCTTT. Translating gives CASSYGQVNTEAFF.

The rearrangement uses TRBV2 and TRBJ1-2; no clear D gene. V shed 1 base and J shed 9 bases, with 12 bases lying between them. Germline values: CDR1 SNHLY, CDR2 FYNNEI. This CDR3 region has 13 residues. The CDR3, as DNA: TGTGCCAGCAGTGAAGAGCAGGCGACACGCTACACCTTC. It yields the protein CASSEEQATRYTF.

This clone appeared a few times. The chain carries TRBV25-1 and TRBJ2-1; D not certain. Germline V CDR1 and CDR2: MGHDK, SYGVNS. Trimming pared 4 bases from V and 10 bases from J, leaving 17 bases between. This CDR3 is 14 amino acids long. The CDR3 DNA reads TGTGCCAGCAGTGCAACTCTACCCTACGTAGAGCAGTTCTTC. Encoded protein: CASSATLPYVEQFF.

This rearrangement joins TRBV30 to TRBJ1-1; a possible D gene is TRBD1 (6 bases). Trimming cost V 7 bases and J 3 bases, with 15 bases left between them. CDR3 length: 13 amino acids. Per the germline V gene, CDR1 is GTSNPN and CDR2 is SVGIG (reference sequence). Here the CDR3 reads CASWGGAYTEAFF. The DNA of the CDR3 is TGTGCCTCGTGGGGGGGCGCGTACACTGAAGCTTTCTTT.

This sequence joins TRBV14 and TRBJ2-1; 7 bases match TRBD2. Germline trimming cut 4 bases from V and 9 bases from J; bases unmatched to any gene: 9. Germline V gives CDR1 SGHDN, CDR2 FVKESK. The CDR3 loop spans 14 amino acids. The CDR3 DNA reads TGTGCCAGCAGCCGTTCTCTAGCGGAACTTGAGCAGTTCTTC. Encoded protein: CASSRSLAELEQFF.

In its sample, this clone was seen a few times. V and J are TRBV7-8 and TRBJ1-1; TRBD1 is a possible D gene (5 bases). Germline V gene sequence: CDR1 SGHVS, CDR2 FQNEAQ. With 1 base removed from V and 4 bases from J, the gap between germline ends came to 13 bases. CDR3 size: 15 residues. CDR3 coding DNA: TGTGCCAGCAGCTTAGGTGGAGGGGTGGGCACTGAAGCTTTCTTT. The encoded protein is CASSLGGGVGTEAFF.

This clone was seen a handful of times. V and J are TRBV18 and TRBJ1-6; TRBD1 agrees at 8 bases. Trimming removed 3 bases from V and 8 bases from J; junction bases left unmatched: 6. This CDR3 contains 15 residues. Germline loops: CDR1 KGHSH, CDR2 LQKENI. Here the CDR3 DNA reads TGTGCCAGCTCACCCGGACAGGGAGGAGATTCACCCCTCCACTTT. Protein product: CASSPGQGGDSPLHF.

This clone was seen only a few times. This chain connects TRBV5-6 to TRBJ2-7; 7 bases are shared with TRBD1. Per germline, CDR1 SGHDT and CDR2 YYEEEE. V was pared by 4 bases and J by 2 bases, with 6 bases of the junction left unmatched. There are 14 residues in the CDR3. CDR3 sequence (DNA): TGTGCCAGCAGCCCCCGGACAGGCGCCTACGAGCAGTACTTC. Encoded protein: CASSPRTGAYEQYF.